Presented here are 20 T cell receptor beta chains from one specimen sequenced in a study of OX40 agonist ivuxolimab in advanced cancers. Only in-frame clones appear in the TCRdb table, and some are missing; sequencing was by immunoSEQ multiplex PCR. Here the sample spans 50,000 to 60,000 clones, 91% being singletons. Sequences were derived from CD4+ or CD8+ T cells sorted from blood, sampled in a trial of the OX40 agonist ivuxolimab. The receptor set was obtained from an adult with an advanced solid tumor such as melanoma, head and neck, liver or kidney cancer.

The chain is built from TRBV27 and TRBJ2-3; D might be TRBD1 (8 bases). The CDR3 is made up of 20 amino acids. Germline V gene data show CDR1 as MNHEY and CDR2 as SMNVEV (reference sequence). V was cut by 0 bases and J by 1 base, with 23 bases left in between. This CDR3 reads CASSLSWAGGFAGGTDTQYF. The CDR3 nucleotides read TGTGCCAGCAGTTTATCTTGGGCAGGGGGCTTCGCGGGAGGCACAGATACGCAGTATTTT.

This chain links TRBV9 with TRBJ2-7, with TRBD2 identical over 8 bases. The CDR3 covers 16 residues. J lost 5 bases, V lost 0 bases, and 10 bases had no gene match. Germline CDR1 SGDLS, CDR2 YYNGEE. The CDR3 here is CASSVAGSGSGDEQYF. CDR3 in DNA: TGTGCCAGCAGCGTAGCCGGGAGCGGGAGTGGCGACGAGCAGTACTTC.

This clone has just a few counts. The V call is TRBV7-2, the J call TRBJ2-3; the match to TRBD2 covers 8 bases. The CDR3 runs 17 residues. Per germline, CDR1 SGHTA and CDR2 FQGNSA. V dropped 4 bases and J dropped 4; count of bases not matched to a gene: 13. The CDR3 DNA reads TGTGCCAGCAGCTCAGAAACTTGGCGGGAGGTCTCAGATACGCAGTATTTT. The encoded protein is CASSSETWREVSDTQYF.

V gene TRBV4-1 combines with J gene TRBJ2-2; TRBD2 matches at 9 bases. From germline, CDR1 is MGHRA and CDR2 YSYEKL. V was pared by 2 bases and J by 4 bases, with 5 bases of the junction left unmatched. The CDR3 is made up of 16 amino acids. The CDR3, as DNA: TGCGCCAGCAGCCAAACCCTAGCGGGATTCACCGGGGAGCTGTTTTTT. Protein product: CASSQTLAGFTGELFF.

As DNA, the CDR3 is TGCGCCAGCAGCCAAGTAAACGGACAGGCTAATGAAAAACTGTTTTTT. This sequence encodes CASSQVNGQANEKLFF. The chain uses TRBV4-1 and TRBJ1-4; 7 bases align to TRBD1. V shed 1 base, J shed 3 bases, and the junction held 5 bases outside the gene matches. This CDR3 comprises 16 residues. Germline CDR1 reads MGHRA; CDR2 reads YSYEKL.

The chain recombines TRBV16 with TRBJ2-5; 12 bases map to TRBD2. The J segment lost 5 bases and the V segment lost 1 base, leaving 2 bases of the junction unmatched. Germline V gene data show CDR1 as KGHSY and CDR2 as FQNENV. This CDR3 has 15 residues. CDR3 sequence (DNA): TGTGCCAGCAGCCAATGGACTAGCGGGACGGAGACCCAGTACTTC. Its translation is CASSQWTSGTETQYF.

This clone has a single count. V is TRBV15 and J is TRBJ1-2, with TRBD1 identical over 7 bases. The CDR3 contains 12 residues. Losses at the gene ends were 5 bases for V and 8 bases for J; bases not matched to a gene: 5. The germline CDR1 and CDR2 sequences are LNHNV and YYDKDF (reference sequence). The CDR3 DNA sequence: TGTGCCACCAGCGGTGACAGGGAAGGCTACACCTTC. As protein: CATSGDREGYTF.

This chain uses TRBV5-1 with TRBJ2-3; 9 bases agree with TRBD2. The CDR3 is 15 residues long. With 0 bases clipped from V and 7 bases from J, the junction kept 6 bases outside the gene matches. CDR1 and CDR2 (germline): SGHRS, YFSETQ. CDR3 nucleotide sequence: TGCGCCAGCAGCTTGGACCTAGCGGGAACGAATACGCAGTATTTT. It encodes CASSLDLAGTNTQYF.

The chain recombines TRBV5-6 with TRBJ2-1, with 10 positions matching TRBD1. CDR3 size: 18 residues. Germline values: CDR1 SGHDT, CDR2 YYEEEE. Trimming removed 0 bases from V and 3 bases from J; junction bases left unmatched: 9. CDR3 sequence: CASSLGLPGQGYYNEQFF. The CDR3 DNA sequence: TGTGCCAGCAGCTTGGGATTACCGGGACAGGGGTACTACAATGAGCAGTTCTTC.

The J gene is TRBJ2-7, the V gene TRBV4-3, with 9 bases aligning to TRBD2. The CDR3 has 19 residues. The trim removed 4 bases at V and 5 bases at J, leaving 21 bases unmatched. Germline loops: CDR1 LGHNA, CDR2 YSLEER. The CDR3 DNA sequence: TGCGCCAGCAGCCGACACGTGGGTTGGATAGCGGGAGAATTCAACGAGCAGTACTTC. It codes for CASSRHVGWIAGEFNEQYF.

This chain uses TRBV19 with TRBJ2-7; D is possibly TRBD1 (5 bases). This CDR3 is 13 amino acids long. The V and J ends lost 1 base and 3 bases respectively, with 7 bases between them. Germline V gives CDR1 LNHDA, CDR2 SQIVND (reference sequence). As DNA, the CDR3 is TGTGCCAGTAGTATAGGGCAGGGCTACGAGCAGTACTTC. The encoded protein is CASSIGQGYEQYF.

This chain connects TRBV11-2 to TRBJ2-1; TRBD1 is a possible D gene (6 bases). V lost 5 bases, J lost 7 bases, and 24 bases lay in between. Germline lookup yields CDR1 SGHAT and CDR2 FQNNGV. The length of the CDR3 is 17 residues. The CDR3 DNA sequence: TGTGCCAGCAGCCTACAGAGGGGGATTCACGAATCGAATGAGCAGTTCTTC. This gives the protein CASSLQRGIHESNEQFF.

CDR3 sequence: CASSQGGAGGVYNEQFF. CDR3 nucleotides: TGTGCCAGCAGCCAAGGAGGAGCGGGAGGGGTCTACAATGAGCAGTTCTTC. The rearrangement links TRBV4-2 to TRBJ2-1, with 10 bases aligning to TRBD2. The CDR3 contains 17 residues. Trimming removed 1 base from V and 3 bases from J; junction bases left unmatched: 6. The germline V gene encodes CDR1 LGHNA and CDR2 YNFKEQ.

This clone ranks as medium-sized. The chain is built from TRBV30 and TRBJ2-5; the D gene could be TRBD1 or TRBD2 (5 bases each). With 4 bases removed from V and 4 bases from J, the gap between germline ends came to 13 bases. This CDR3 has 13 amino acids. Germline-derived CDR1 and CDR2 are GTSNPN and SVGIG (reference sequence). CDR3 loop: CAWTYGGAETQYF. The CDR3, as DNA: TGTGCCTGGACCTATGGGGGAGCAGAGACCCAGTACTTC. Looking up the rest from reference TRBV30 and TRBJ2-5 gives the full variable domain: SQTIHQWPATLVQPVGSPLSLECTVEGTSNPNLYWYRQAAGRGLQLLFYSVGIGQISSEVPQNLSASRPQDRQFILSSKKLLLSDSGFYLCAWTYGGAETQYFGPGTRLLVL.

The rearrangement links TRBV19 to TRBJ2-2, with TRBD1 matching 10 bases. The germline CDR1 and CDR2 sequences are LNHDA and SQIVND (reference sequence). J lost 3 bases, V lost 4 bases, and 5 bases had no gene match. This CDR3 is built from 16 residues. The chain's CDR3 is CASSSGTGADTGELFF. CDR3 in DNA: TGTGCCAGTAGTAGTGGGACAGGGGCGGACACCGGGGAGCTGTTTTTT.

This clone was detected only once. V usage is TRBV9 and J usage is TRBJ2-5; 8 bases are a match to TRBD1. This CDR3 comprises 15 residues. The germline V gene encodes CDR1 SGDLS and CDR2 YYNGEE. V was clipped by 6 bases and J by 2 bases; unmatched bases: 9. The CDR3 loop is CASTSAGGWQETQYF. For the CDR3, the DNA is TGTGCCAGCACCTCAGCAGGGGGCTGGCAAGAGACCCAGTACTTC. Variable domain in full (rest from reference TRBV9 and TRBJ2-5): DSGVTQTPKHLITATGQRVTLRCSPRSGDLSVYWYQQSLDQGLQFLIQYYNGEERAKGNILERFSAQQFPDLHSELNLSSLELGDSALYFCASTSAGGWQETQYFGPGTRLLVL.

This clone was seen once. The rearrangement links TRBV4-1 to TRBJ1-5; D unclear. Per germline, CDR1 MGHRA and CDR2 YSYEKL. The CDR3 has 15 residues. V lost 2 bases and J 0 bases, leaving 8 bases between the germline ends. CDR3 amino acids: CASSQTVDSNQPQHF. The CDR3, as DNA: TGCGCCAGCAGCCAAACAGTTGATAGCAATCAGCCCCAGCATTTT.

A single count supports this clone. This sequence joins TRBV4-2 and TRBJ2-7; no clear D. The CDR3 is 14 amino acids. Germline V gene lookup returns CDR1 LGHNA and CDR2 YNFKEQ. Trimming left V 0 bases short and J 4 bases short, with 10 bases between. The CDR3, as DNA: TGTGCCAGCAGCCAAGAATACCCCGAGTACGAGCAGTACTTC. Protein: CASSQEYPEYEQYF.

The chain links TRBV4-1 to TRBJ2-1; 7 nucleotides agree with TRBD1. Germline V gene sequence: CDR1 MGHRA, CDR2 YSYEKL. V gave up 1 base and J gave up 4 bases; unmatched junction bases: 10. The CDR3 loop spans 17 amino acids. This chain's CDR3 is CASSQGSPRGPYNEQFF. The CDR3, as DNA: TGCGCCAGCAGCCAAGGTTCCCCTAGGGGGCCTTACAATGAGCAGTTCTTC.

J is TRBJ2-5 and V is TRBV4-2, with 7 bases aligning to TRBD2. The J call is uncertain, as TRBJ2-7 better fits the DNA end. Germline-derived CDR1 and CDR2 are LGHNA and YNFKEQ. The CDR3 runs 16 residues. The CDR3 sequence: CASSQLGAGVINEQYF. In DNA form, the CDR3 reads TGTGCCAGCAGCCAACTCGGCGCGGGAGTCATAAACGAGCAGTACTTC.